The following is a T cell receptor beta chain sequence with its context. Its antigen remains unidentified. Germline CDR1 and CDR2: SSHAT and FNYEAQ (reference sequence). This CDR3 contains 15 residues. V was clipped by 0 bases and J by 5 bases, with 10 bases between them. The data are from a study of shared clonotypes between healthy human individuals. Notes on the study in general: Rarefaction exposed incomplete sorted-subset sequencing despite large depth. Having only a few donors restricted how much genetic and exposure-history diversity was captured.

Those who donated were healthy HIV-negative adults, with no recent acute infections or vaccinations reported. Profiled with immunoSEQ multiplex PCR; TCRdb holds only in-frame clones, not every one. This sample has 2 million to 3 million clones, with roughly 93% found just once. This chain joins TRBV7-7 and TRBJ1-4, with a possible D match to TRBD1 (6 bases). Material for sequencing was naive CD4+ T cells from PBMCs. Specified subset: CD45RA+ positively selected. This clonotype was sampled from a man aged 18 to 30 in good health. Some clones in this sample may be carry-over from other donors' samples. CDR3 region: CASSLAPGANEKLFF. Here the CDR3 DNA reads TGTGCCAGCAGCTTAGCTCCGGGGGCCAATGAAAAACTGTTTTTT.